Only a few counts were recorded for the clone carrying this TCR beta chain. Its antigen is unknown. The data were obtained in a study of T-cell reconstitution after alpha-beta-depleted transplantation in children. Study-wide results and limits: About two months after transplant, alpha-beta T cells reportedly came from several hundred expanded graft clones.

The TCRbeta library incorporated unique molecular identifiers. One entry per CDR3 protein, called by TCRdb with MiXCR from the PCR reads. The sample records a few hundred thousand distinct CDR3 sequences, 25% to 30% being singletons. The CDR3 length is 16 residues. The ends lost 7 bases at V and 9 bases at J; junction bases unmatched: 12. Germline V lookup: CDR1 SGHRS, CDR2 YFSETQ. The sequence was obtained from a boy in the first two years of life with Wiskott-Aldrich syndrome, due to receive a stem cell transplant. The input for sequencing was PBMCs, taken before TCRalphabeta/CD19-depleted stem cell transplant. V gene TRBV5-1 combines with J gene TRBJ2-1; 14 bases line up with TRBD2. Here the CDR3 reads CASRPSGLAGVSEQFF. For the CDR3, the DNA is TGCGCCAGCCGGCCGTCGGGACTAGCGGGAGTGTCTGAGCAGTTCTTC. Full variable domain (rest looked up from reference TRBV5-1 and TRBJ2-1): KAGVTQTPRYLIKTRGQQVTLSCSPISGHRSVSWYQQTPGQGLQFLFEYFSETQRNKGNFPGRFSGRQFSNSRSEMNVSTLELGDSALYLCASRPSGLAGVSEQFFGPGTRLTVL.